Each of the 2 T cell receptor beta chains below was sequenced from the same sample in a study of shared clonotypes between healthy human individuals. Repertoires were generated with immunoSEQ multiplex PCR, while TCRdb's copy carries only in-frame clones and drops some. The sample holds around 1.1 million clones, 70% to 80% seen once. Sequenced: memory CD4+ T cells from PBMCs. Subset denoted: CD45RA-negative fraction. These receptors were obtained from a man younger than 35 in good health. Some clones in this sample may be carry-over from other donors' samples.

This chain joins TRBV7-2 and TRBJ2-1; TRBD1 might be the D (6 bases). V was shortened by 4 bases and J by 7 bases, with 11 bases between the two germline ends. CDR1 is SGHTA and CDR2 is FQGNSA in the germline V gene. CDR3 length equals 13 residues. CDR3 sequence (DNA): TGTGCCAGCAGCTCAGGGGTGGCAAATGAGCAGTTCTTC. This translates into CASSSGVANEQFF.

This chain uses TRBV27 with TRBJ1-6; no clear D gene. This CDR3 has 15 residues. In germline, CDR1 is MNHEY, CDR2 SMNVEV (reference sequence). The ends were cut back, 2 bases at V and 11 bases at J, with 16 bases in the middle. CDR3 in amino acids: CASSLASTLGTPLHF. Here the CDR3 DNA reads TGTGCCAGCAGTTTAGCGTCCACCTTAGGGACACCCCTCCACTTT.